This TCR beta chain originates from a study of blood T cell repertoires in COVID-19. CDR1 and CDR2 from the germline V gene are SGHTA and FQGNSA. CDR3 size: 13 residues. The J segment lost 10 bases and the V segment lost 5 bases, leaving 8 bases of the junction unmatched. Using immunoSEQ multiplex PCR, the repertoire was profiled, and TCRdb retains in-frame clones only, with some absent. Found here are approximately 15,000 clones, about 80% of them singletons; the top ten hold approximately 25%. This rearrangement joins TRBV7-2 to TRBJ1-2; 9 positions match TRBD1. Sequencing was done on a sample of peripheral blood. The clonotype comes from a man in his forties with active or convalescent COVID-19. CDR3 region: CASSPGQGLDYTF. CDR3 coding DNA: TGTGCCAGCAGCCCGGGACAGGGTTTGGACTACACCTTC.